This section outlines one T cell receptor (beta chain) sequence together with its context. The ends were cut back, 1 base at V and 0 bases at J, with 13 bases in the middle. This CDR3 is built from 17 residues. The germline gives CDR1 MDHEN, CDR2 SYDVKM. TCRdb's copy holds only in-frame clones and misses some; the assay was immunoSEQ multiplex PCR. Here the sample spans about 41,000 clones, roughly 80% being singletons. The data originate from a study of T cell clonotyping in hematopoietic cell transplantation. Time point reported: recipient sample about 28 days before transplant, after cytoreduction.

The material sequenced was peripheral blood mononuclear cells, taken before stem cell transplant. The chain is built from TRBV28 and TRBJ1-5; D not certain. The sequence was obtained from a man in his 60s with myelodysplastic syndrome. Some clones in this sample may be carry-over from other donors' samples. This chain's CDR3 is CASSLFAQINSNQPQHF. The DNA of the CDR3 is TGTGCCAGCAGTTTATTCGCACAAATTAATAGCAATCAGCCCCAGCATTTT.